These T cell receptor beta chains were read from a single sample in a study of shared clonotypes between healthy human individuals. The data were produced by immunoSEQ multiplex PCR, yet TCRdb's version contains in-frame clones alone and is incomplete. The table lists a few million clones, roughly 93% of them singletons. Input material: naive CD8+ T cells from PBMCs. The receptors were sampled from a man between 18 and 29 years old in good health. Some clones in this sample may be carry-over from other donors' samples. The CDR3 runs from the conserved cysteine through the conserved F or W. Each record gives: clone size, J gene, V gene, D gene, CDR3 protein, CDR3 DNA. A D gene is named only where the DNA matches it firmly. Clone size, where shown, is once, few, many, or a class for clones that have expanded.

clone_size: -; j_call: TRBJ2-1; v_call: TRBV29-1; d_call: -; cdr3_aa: CSVDENKQFF; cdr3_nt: TGCAGCGTTGACGAAAACAAGCAGTTCTTC
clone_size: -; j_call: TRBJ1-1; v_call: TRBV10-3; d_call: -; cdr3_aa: CAISALQGVNTEAFF; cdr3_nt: TGTGCCATCAGTGCACTACAGGGTGTGAACACTGAAGCTTTCTTT
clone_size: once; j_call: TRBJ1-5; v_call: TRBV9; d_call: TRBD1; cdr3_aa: CASSMTGSNQPQHF; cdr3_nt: TGTGCCAGCAGCATGACAGGGAGCAATCAGCCCCAGCATTTT
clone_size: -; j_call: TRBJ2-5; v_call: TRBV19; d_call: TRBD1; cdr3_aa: CASSIGTAAQETQYF; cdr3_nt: TGTGCCAGTAGTATCGGGACAGCGGCCCAAGAGACCCAGTACTTC
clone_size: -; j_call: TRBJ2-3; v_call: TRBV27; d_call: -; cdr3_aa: CASSLSVSATDTQYF; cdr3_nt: TGTGCCAGCAGTTTATCGGTTTCGGCCACAGATACGCAGTATTTT
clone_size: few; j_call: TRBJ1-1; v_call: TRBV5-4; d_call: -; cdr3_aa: CASTGLNTEAFF; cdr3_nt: TGTGCCAGCACCGGGCTGAACACTGAAGCTTTCTTT
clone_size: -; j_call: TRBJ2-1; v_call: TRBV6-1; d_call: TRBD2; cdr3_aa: CASSEEGSSGPPYNEQFF; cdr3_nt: TGTGCCAGCAGTGAAGAGGGGTCTAGCGGGCCCCCCTACAATGAGCAGTTCTTC
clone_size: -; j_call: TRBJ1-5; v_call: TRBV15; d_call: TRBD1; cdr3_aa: CATSRVRLETGWEQPQHF; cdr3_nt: TGTGCCACCAGCAGAGTTCGGTTAGAGACAGGGTGGGAGCAGCCCCAGCATTTT
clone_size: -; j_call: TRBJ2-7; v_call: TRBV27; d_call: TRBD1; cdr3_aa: CASRFTGTGFYEQYF; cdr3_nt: TGTGCCAGCAGGTTTACTGGGACAGGGTTCTACGAGCAGTACTTC
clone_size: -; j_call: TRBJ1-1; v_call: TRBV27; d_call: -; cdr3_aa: CASSLGIYLEAFF; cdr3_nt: TGTGCCAGCAGTTTGGGGATATACCTTGAAGCTTTCTTT
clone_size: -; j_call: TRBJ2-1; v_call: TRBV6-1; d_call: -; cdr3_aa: CASSEGAREQFF; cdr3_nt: TGTGCCAGCAGTGAAGGAGCGAGAGAGCAGTTCTTC
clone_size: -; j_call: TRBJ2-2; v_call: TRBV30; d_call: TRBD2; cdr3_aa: CAWSLGLVAGELFF; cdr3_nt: TGTGCCTGGAGTTTGGGACTAGTGGCCGGGGAGCTGTTTTTT
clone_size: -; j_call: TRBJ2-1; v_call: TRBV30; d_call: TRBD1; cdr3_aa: CAWTDRTGNEQFF; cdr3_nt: TGTGCCTGGACCGACAGGACAGGAAATGAGCAGTTCTTC
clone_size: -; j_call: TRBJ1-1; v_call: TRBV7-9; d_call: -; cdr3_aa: CASSEQSTEAFF; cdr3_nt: TGTGCCAGCAGCGAACAGAGTACTGAAGCTTTCTTT
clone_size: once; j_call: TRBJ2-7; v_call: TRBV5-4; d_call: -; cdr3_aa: CASSPGPAYEQYF; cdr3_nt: TGTGCCAGCAGCCCGGGCCCTGCCTACGAGCAGTACTTC
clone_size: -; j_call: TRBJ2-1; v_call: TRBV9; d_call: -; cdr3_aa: CASSESWNNEQFF; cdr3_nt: TGTGCCAGCAGCGAAAGCTGGAACAATGAGCAGTTCTTC
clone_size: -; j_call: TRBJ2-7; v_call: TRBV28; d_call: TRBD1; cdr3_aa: CAISWDRGPYEQYF; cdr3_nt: TGTGCCATCTCCTGGGACAGGGGCCCCTACGAGCAGTACTTC
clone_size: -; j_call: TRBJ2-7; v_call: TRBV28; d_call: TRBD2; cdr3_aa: CASSQLAYEQYF; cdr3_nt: TGTGCCAGCAGTCAACTAGCGTACGAGCAGTACTTC
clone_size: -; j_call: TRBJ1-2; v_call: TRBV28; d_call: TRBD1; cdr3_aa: CASSPGPGQGALVYGYTF; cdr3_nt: TGTGCCAGCAGCCCTGGGCCGGGACAGGGGGCTCTAGTGTATGGCTACACCTTC
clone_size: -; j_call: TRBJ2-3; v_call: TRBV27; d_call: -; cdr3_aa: CASSPAGTDTQYF; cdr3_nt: TGTGCCAGCAGTCCCGCTGGCACAGATACGCAGTATTTT
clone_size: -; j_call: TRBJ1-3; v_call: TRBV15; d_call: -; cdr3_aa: CATEARREAGNTIYF; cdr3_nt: TGTGCCACAGAAGCCAGGAGGGAGGCTGGAAACACCATATATTTT
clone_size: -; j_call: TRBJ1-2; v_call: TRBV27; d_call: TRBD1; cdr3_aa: CASSWGQGAGYGYTF; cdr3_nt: TGTGCCAGCAGCTGGGGACAGGGGGCAGGCTATGGCTACACCTTC
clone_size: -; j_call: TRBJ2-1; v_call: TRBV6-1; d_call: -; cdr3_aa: CASSEFPGTSNNEQFF; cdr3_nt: TGTGCCAGCAGTGAATTCCCCGGGACTTCAAATAATGAGCAGTTCTTC
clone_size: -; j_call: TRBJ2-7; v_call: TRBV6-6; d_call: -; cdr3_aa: CASSAYRGGAVEQYF; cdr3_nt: TGTGCCAGCAGTGCTTACCGAGGGGGGGCGGTCGAGCAGTACTTC
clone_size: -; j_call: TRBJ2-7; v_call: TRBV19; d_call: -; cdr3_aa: CASSIVGRSYEQYF; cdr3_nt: TGTGCCAGTAGTATAGTCGGCAGGAGCTACGAGCAGTACTTC
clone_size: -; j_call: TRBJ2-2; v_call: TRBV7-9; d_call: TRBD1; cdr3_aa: CASSITGDTGELFF; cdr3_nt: TGTGCCAGCAGCATCACAGGGGATACCGGGGAGCTGTTTTTT
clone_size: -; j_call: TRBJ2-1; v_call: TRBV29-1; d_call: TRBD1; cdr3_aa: CSVPDRVYEQFF; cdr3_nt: TGCAGCGTTCCGGACAGGGTGTATGAGCAGTTCTTC
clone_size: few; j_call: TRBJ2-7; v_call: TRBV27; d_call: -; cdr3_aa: CASSYGTSYEQYF; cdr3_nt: TGTGCCAGCAGTTACGGGACCTCCTACGAGCAGTACTTC
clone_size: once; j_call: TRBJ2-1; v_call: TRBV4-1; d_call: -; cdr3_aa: CASSQDRRGIYNEQFF; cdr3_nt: TGCGCCAGCAGCCAAGATCGCAGGGGAATATACAATGAGCAGTTCTTC
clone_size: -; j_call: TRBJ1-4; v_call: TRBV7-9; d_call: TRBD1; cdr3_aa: CASRPGGVDEKLFF; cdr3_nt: TGTGCCAGCAGGCCAGGGGGCGTCGATGAAAAACTGTTTTTT
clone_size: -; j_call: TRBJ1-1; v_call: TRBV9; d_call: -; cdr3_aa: CASSVRGFEEAFF; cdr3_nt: TGTGCCAGCAGCGTCCGGGGGTTCGAAGAAGCTTTCTTT
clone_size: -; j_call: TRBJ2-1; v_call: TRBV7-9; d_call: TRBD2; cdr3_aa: CASNPPTGLADYNEQFF; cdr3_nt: TGTGCCAGCAACCCACCGACGGGACTAGCGGACTACAATGAGCAGTTCTTC
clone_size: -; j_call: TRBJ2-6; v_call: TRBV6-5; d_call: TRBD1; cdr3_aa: CASRTGRSGANVLTF; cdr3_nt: TGTGCCAGCAGGACAGGGCGGTCTGGGGCCAACGTCCTGACTTTC
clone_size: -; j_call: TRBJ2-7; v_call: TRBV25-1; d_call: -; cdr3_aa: CASSNWGAYEQYF; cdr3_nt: TGTGCCAGCAGTAATTGGGGTGCGTACGAGCAGTACTTC
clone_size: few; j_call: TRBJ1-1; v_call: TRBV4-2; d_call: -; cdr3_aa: CASSQESGPEAFF; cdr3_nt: TGTGCCAGCAGCCAAGAGTCAGGTCCTGAAGCTTTCTTT
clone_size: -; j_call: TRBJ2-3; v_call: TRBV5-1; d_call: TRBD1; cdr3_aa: CASSPGQGVIDTQYF; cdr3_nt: TGCGCCAGCAGCCCAGGACAGGGGGTGATAGATACGCAGTATTTT
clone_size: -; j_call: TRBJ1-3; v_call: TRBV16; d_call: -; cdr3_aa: CASSQSRAQTGNTIYF; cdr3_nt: TGTGCCAGCAGCCAATCGAGGGCCCAAACTGGAAACACCATATATTTT
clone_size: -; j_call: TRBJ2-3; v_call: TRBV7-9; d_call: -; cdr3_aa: CASSPQGSPDTQYF; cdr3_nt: TGTGCCAGCAGCCCCCAGGGTAGTCCAGATACGCAGTATTTT
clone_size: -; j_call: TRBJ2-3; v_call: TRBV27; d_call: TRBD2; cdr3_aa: CASSSRWLAGNLDTQYF; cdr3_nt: TGTGCCAGCAGTTCTAGGTGGCTAGCGGGAAACTTAGATACGCAGTATTTT
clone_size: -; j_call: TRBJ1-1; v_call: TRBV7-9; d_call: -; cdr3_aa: CASSRGGDVIEAFF; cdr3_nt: TGTGCCAGCAGCCGCGGGGGGGACGTTATAGAAGCTTTCTTT
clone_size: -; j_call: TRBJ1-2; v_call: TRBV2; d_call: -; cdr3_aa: CASSERANLRVYTF; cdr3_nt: TGTGCCAGCAGTGAAAGAGCGAATTTGAGGGTCTACACCTTC
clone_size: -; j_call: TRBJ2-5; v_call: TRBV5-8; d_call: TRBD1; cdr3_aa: CASSSRAGTGGETQYF; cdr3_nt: TGTGCCAGCAGCTCCCGTGCCGGGACAGGTGGAGAGACCCAGTACTTC
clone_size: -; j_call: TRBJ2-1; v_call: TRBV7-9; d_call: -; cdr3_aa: CASTSPYNEQFF; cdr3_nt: TGTGCCAGCACCTCACCCTACAATGAGCAGTTCTTC
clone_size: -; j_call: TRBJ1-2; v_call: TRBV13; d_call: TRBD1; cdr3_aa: CASSLGQGGYGYTF; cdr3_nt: TGTGCCAGCAGCCTGGGACAGGGGGGCTATGGCTACACCTTC
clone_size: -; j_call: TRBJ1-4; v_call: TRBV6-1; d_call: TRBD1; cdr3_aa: CASDFRDRVGEKLFF; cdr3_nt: TGTGCCAGCGATTTCCGGGACAGGGTAGGCGAAAAACTGTTTTTT
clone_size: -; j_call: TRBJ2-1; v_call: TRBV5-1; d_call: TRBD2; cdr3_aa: CASSLGTSFYNEQFF; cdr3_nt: TGCGCCAGCAGCCTCGGGACTAGCTTCTACAATGAGCAGTTCTTC
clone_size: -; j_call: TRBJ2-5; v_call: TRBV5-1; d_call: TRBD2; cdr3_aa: CASYGLAGLQETQYF; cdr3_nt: TGCGCCAGCTACGGACTAGCGGGGCTCCAAGAGACCCAGTACTTC
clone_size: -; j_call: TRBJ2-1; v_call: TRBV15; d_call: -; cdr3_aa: CATSRGTFSSYNEQFF; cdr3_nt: TGTGCCACCAGCAGAGGGACTTTTAGCTCCTACAATGAGCAGTTCTTC
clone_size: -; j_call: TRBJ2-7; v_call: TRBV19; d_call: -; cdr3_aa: CASSFGHRTYEQYF; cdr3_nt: TGTGCCAGTAGTTTTGGACACCGAACCTACGAGCAGTACTTC
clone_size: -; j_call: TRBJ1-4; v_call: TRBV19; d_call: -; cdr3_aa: CASSPGHLYEKLFF; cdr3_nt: TGTGCCAGTAGTCCGGGACACCTTTATGAAAAACTGTTTTTT
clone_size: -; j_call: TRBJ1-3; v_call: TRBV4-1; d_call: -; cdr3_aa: CASSQVTLSSGNTIYF; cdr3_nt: TGCGCCAGCAGCCAAGTTACCCTTTCCTCTGGAAACACCATATATTTT
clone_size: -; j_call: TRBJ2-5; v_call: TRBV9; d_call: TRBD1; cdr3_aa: CASSVGPRQGVETQYF; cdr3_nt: TGTGCCAGCAGCGTAGGTCCCCGACAGGGGGTGGAGACCCAGTACTTC
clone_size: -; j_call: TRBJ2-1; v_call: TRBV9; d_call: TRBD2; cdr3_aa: CASSVVGSGSPYNEQFF; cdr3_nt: TGTGCCAGCAGCGTAGTAGGTAGCGGGAGCCCCTACAATGAGCAGTTCTTC
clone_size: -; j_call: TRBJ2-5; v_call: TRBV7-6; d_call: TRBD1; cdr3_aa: CASSTRPGPPAQGDQYF; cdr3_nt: TGTGCCAGCAGCACCCGACCGGGACCGCCAGCCCAGGGGGACCAGTACTTC